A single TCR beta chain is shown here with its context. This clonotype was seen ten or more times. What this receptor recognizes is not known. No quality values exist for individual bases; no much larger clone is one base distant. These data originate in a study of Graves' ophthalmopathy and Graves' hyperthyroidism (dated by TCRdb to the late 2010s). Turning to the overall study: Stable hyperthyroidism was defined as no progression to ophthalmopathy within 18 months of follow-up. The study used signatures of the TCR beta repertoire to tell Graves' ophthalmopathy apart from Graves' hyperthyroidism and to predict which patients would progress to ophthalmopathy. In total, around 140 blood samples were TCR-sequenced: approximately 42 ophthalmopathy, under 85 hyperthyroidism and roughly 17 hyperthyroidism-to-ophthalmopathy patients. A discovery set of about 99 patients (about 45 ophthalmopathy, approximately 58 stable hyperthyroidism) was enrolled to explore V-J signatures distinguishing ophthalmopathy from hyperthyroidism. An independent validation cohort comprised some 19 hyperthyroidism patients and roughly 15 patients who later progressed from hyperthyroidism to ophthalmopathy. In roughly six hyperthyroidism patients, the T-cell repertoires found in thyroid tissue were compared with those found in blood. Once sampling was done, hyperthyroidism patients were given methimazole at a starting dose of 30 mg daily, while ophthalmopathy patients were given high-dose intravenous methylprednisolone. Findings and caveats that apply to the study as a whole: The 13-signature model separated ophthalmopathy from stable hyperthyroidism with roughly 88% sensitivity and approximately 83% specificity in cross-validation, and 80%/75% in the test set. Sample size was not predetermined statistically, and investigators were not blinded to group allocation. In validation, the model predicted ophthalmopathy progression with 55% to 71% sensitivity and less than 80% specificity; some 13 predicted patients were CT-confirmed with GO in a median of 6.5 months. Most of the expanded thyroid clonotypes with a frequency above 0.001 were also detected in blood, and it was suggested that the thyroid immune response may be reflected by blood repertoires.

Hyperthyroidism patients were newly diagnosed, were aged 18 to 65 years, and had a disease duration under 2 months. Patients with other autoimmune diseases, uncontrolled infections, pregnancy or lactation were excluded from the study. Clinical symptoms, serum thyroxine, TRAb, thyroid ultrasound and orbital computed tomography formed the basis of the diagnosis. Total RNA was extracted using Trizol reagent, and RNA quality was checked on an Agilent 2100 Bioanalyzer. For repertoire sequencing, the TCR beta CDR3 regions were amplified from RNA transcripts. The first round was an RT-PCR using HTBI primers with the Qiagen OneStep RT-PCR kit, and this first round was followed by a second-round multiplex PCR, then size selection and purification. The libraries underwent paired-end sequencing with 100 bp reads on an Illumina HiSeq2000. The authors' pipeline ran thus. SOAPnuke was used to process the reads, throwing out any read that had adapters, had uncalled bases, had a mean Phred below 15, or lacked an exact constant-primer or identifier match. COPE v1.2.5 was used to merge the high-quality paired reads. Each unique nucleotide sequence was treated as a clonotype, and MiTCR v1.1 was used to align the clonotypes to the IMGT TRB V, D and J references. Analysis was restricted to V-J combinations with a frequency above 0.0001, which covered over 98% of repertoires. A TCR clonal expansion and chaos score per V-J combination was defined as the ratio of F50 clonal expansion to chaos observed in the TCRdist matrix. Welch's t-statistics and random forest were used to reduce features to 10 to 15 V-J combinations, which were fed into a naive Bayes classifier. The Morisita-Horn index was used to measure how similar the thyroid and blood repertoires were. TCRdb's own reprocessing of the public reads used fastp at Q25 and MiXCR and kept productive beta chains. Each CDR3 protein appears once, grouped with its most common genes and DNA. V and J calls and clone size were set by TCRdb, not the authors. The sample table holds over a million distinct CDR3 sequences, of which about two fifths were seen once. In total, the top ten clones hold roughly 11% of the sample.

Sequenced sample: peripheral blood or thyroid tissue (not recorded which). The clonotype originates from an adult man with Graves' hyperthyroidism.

The DNA reads TGTGCCAGCAGGGACAGGGTAAGGTACGAGCAGTACTTC. Its translation reads: CASRDRVRYEQYF. The chain joins TRBV2 to TRBJ2-7, with 8 junctional bases fitting TRBD1. CDR1 and CDR2, per the germline V gene, are SNHLY and FYNNEI. V has 6 bases trimmed and J has 4 bases trimmed; junction bases matching no gene number 5. The CDR3 starts with the cysteine, ends with the phenylalanine, and has 13 residues. Only the CDR3 DNA is retained, 39 bases long and in frame from the first base.